Below are 10 T cell receptor beta chains sequenced from a single sample in a study of blood T cell repertoires in COVID-19 (dated by TCRdb to the early 2020s). The library was built by means of the immunoSEQ multiplex PCR assay. The clones in this table, taken by TCRdb from immuneACCESS, are in-frame only. Not every clone is retained; where verified, under half of the shortfall comes from an unresolved V gene, and the cause of the rest is unknown. A total of 95,000 to 150,000 clones appear in this sample, about 88% of them only once. More than 1.5% of the sample lies in the top ten. Specimen: peripheral blood. These receptors were collected from a human donor in a cohort sampled during active COVID-19.

The chain links TRBV11-3 to TRBJ2-2, with 9 bases matching TRBD1. CDR3 length: 18 residues. The germline V gene encodes CDR1 SGHNT and CDR2 YENEEA. With 0 bases clipped from V and 3 bases from J, the junction kept 8 bases outside the gene matches. CDR3 nucleotides: TGTGCCAGCAGCTTAGACCTTCCGGGACAGGGACACACCGGGGAGCTGTTTTTT. This translates into CASSLDLPGQGHTGELFF.

The V call is TRBV19, the J call TRBJ2-5, with 7 bases identical to TRBD2. CDR3 length: 17 amino acids. V dropped 3 bases and J dropped 2; count of bases not matched to a gene: 12. Germline assignment: CDR1 LNHDA and CDR2 SQIVND (reference sequence). CDR3 protein: CASSMRLRGTPQETQYF. DNA for the CDR3: TGTGCCAGTAGTATGAGGTTGCGGGGGACCCCACAAGAGACCCAGTACTTC.

The chain combines TRBV27 with TRBJ1-2; 7 positions match TRBD1. Trimming cost V 6 bases and J 6 bases; bases outside gene matches: 13. CDR1 MNHEY and CDR2 SMNVEV come from the germline V gene (reference sequence). The CDR3 runs to 15 residues. The CDR3 coding sequence is TGTGCCAGCAGACTCCAGGGGGACCTACTTCATGGCTACACCTTC. Protein: CASRLQGDLLHGYTF.

The V gene is TRBV24-1, the J gene TRBJ2-5; 7 bases are shared with TRBD2. Germline loops: CDR1 KGHDR, CDR2 SFDVKD. V shed 3 bases, J shed 5 bases, and the junction held 5 bases outside the gene matches. The CDR3 length is 14 residues. CDR3 in DNA: TGTGCCACCAGTGATCGGACTAGGAGGGAGACCCAGTACTTC. Its protein is CATSDRTRRETQYF.

This clone occurred once. The V and J genes are TRBV20-1 and TRBJ1-1; D unresolved. V was shortened by 2 bases and J by 1 base, with 2 bases between the two germline ends. Germline V CDR1 and CDR2: DFQATT, SNEGSKA (reference sequence). The CDR3 totals 11 residues. DNA for the CDR3: TGCAGTGCTAGACAGAACACTGAAGCTTTCTTT. Encoded protein: CSARQNTEAFF.

The chain couples TRBV27 to TRBJ2-4; D is undetermined. The CDR3 covers 13 residues. Between the trimmed V and J ends, which lost 5 bases and 5 bases, there was a span of 10 bases. CDR1 is MNHEY, CDR2 SMNVEV, per germline (reference sequence). DNA for the CDR3: TGTGCCAGCAGTGGATTGGCGGAAAACATTCAGTACTTC. Translating it yields CASSGLAENIQYF.

This rearrangement joins TRBV3-1 (or the pseudogene TRBV3-2) to TRBJ2-1; 7 nucleotides agree with TRBD2. The CDR3 covers 14 residues. Germline values: CDR1 LGHDT, CDR2 YNNKEL (reference sequence). The J segment lost 7 bases and the V segment lost 3 bases, leaving 6 bases of the junction unmatched. The CDR3 bases are TGTGCCAGCAGCCAGGAGCGGGGACTAAATGAGCAGTTCTTC. Its translation is CASSQERGLNEQFF.

This sequence joins TRBV7-6 and TRBJ2-1; a weak D match, TRBD2 (5 bases). This CDR3 has 15 amino acids. CDR1 is SGHVS, CDR2 FNYEAQ, per germline. With 1 base removed from V and 4 bases from J, the gap between germline ends came to 11 bases. The CDR3 DNA sequence: TGTGCCAGCAGCTTAGAACTAGTGGCGTACAATGAGCAGTTCTTC. Translation: CASSLELVAYNEQFF. Combining the CDR3 with reference TRBV7-6 and TRBJ2-1 gives the whole variable domain GAGVSQSPRYKVTKRGQDVALRCDPISGHVSLYWYRQALGQGPEFLTYFNYEAQQDKSGLPNDRFSAERPEGSISTLTIQRTEQRDSAMYRCASSLELVAYNEQFFGPGTRLTVL.

This chain connects TRBV19 to TRBJ1-5; 7 nucleotides line up with TRBD1. The CDR3 consists of 14 residues. Germline CDR1 is LNHDA and CDR2 is SQIVND (reference sequence). The V gene end was trimmed by 7 bases and the J gene end by 7 bases; junction bases not matched to a gene: 10. The CDR3, as DNA: TGTGCCAGTACCTCGACAGGGAAGGTACAGCCCCAGCATTTT. The encoded protein is CASTSTGKVQPQHF.

The J gene is TRBJ2-5, the V gene TRBV4-1, with 7 bases fitting TRBD2. The CDR3 is made up of 18 amino acids. Trimming at V came to 1 base and at J to 1 base, leaving 12 bases not matched to a gene. The germline CDR1 and CDR2 sequences are MGHRA and YSYEKL. DNA of the CDR3: TGCGCCAGCAGCCAAGCGGGGTTTGGGCGGGGGAGCCAAGAGACCCAGTACTTC. Its translation is CASSQAGFGRGSQETQYF.